Following are 20 T cell receptor beta chains from one sample sequenced in a study of blood T cell repertoires in COVID-19. Only in-frame clones appear in the TCRdb table, and some are missing; sequencing was by immunoSEQ multiplex PCR. The table lists approximately 16,000 clones, approximately 90% of them singletons. Material: peripheral blood. The source of these receptors is a man aged 55-75 years with acute or convalescent COVID-19.

This clone was recorded once. V usage is TRBV19 and J usage is TRBJ1-2; TRBD1 matches at 8 bases. Unmatched junction bases numbered 10, after V lost 5 bases and J lost 8 bases. This CDR3 has 14 amino acids. Per the germline V gene, CDR1 is LNHDA and CDR2 is SQIVND (reference sequence). The CDR3 is CASSFRDRNSGYTF. The CDR3, as DNA: TGTGCCAGTAGTTTCCGGGACAGGAATTCGGGCTACACCTTC. Combining the CDR3 with reference TRBV19 and TRBJ1-2 gives the whole variable domain DGGITQSPKYLFRKEGQNVTLSCEQNLNHDAMYWYRQDPGQGLRLIYYSQIVNDFQKGDIAEGYSVSREKKESFPLTVTSAQKNPTAFYLCASSFRDRNSGYTFGSGTRLTVV.

This clone turned up a few times. The V call is TRBV19, the J call TRBJ2-2; maybe TRBD1 (6 bases). The germline V and J ends were trimmed by 6 bases and 0 bases, with 14 bases remaining between them. This CDR3 spans 16 amino acids. The V gene's germline CDR1 is LNHDA and CDR2 SQIVND (reference sequence). CDR3 region: CASRNDRTPNTGELFF. The CDR3, as DNA: TGTGCCAGTAGAAATGACAGGACCCCGAACACCGGGGAGCTGTTTTTT.

In its sample, this clone was seen once. This chain connects TRBV19 to TRBJ1-2; 9 bases fit TRBD1. The trim removed 10 bases at V and 1 base at J, leaving 4 bases unmatched. The CDR3 totals 13 residues. Germline V lookup: CDR1 LNHDA, CDR2 SQIVND (reference sequence). The CDR3, as DNA: TGTGCCACCGGGACAGGGATTAACTATGGCTACACCTTC. It is translated as CATGTGINYGYTF.

V usage is TRBV3-1 (or the pseudogene TRBV3-2) and J usage is TRBJ1-2, with D maybe TRBD1 (5 bases). This CDR3 is 15 amino acids long. Per the germline V gene, CDR1 is LGHDT and CDR2 is YNNKEL (reference sequence). The ends were cut back, 8 bases at V and 3 bases at J, with 19 bases in the middle. The chain's CDR3 is CASWGQGSNDYGYTF. CDR3 coding DNA: TGTGCCAGCTGGGGCCAAGGGTCAAATGACTATGGCTACACCTTC.

This chain joins TRBV27 and TRBJ1-4; TRBD1 matches 10 bases. CDR3 length: 16 residues. Unmatched junction bases numbered 10, after V lost 4 bases and J lost 8 bases. Germline CDR1 MNHEY, CDR2 SMNVEV (reference sequence). The CDR3: CASSSPSGTGEEKLFF. The CDR3 DNA follows: TGTGCCAGCAGTTCCCCCTCCGGGACAGGGGAGGAAAAACTGTTTTTT.

This rearrangement joins TRBV19 to TRBJ2-1, with a weak D call TRBD2 (7 bases). The CDR3 runs 14 residues. V dropped 7 bases and J dropped 7 bases, with 17 bases sitting between them. From germline, CDR1 is LNHDA and CDR2 SQIVND (reference sequence). For the CDR3, the DNA is TGTGCCAGTACCCATCGGGGGGCCGGAAATGAGCAGTTCTTC. Encoded protein: CASTHRGAGNEQFF.

The chain has TRBV29-1 and TRBJ2-5, with TRBD1 matching 12 bases. Germline V gene data show CDR1 as SQVTM and CDR2 as ANQGSEA. The CDR3 is made up of 15 amino acids. With V trimmed by 6 bases and J by 5 bases, 10 bases remained unmatched. The CDR3 sequence: CSVRDRGRRLETQYF. In DNA, the CDR3 is TGCAGCGTACGGGACAGGGGGCGACGTCTGGAGACCCAGTACTTC.

The gene calls are TRBV24-1 and TRBJ1-5; 7 bases line up with TRBD1. The germline gives CDR1 KGHDR, CDR2 SFDVKD. The CDR3 is 14 residues long. The J segment lost 3 bases and the V segment lost 4 bases, leaving 2 bases of the junction unmatched. The CDR3 region is CATSEGQINQPQHF. In nucleotides, the CDR3 is TGTGCCACCAGTGAGGGACAGATCAATCAGCCCCAGCATTTT.

This chain joins TRBV19 and TRBJ2-3; the match to TRBD1 covers 11 bases. Germline CDR1 and CDR2: LNHDA and SQIVND (reference sequence). J gave up 12 bases and V 1 base, and 12 bases lay outside the gene matches. There are 16 residues in the CDR3. CDR3 nucleotides: TGTGCCAGTAGTATAGGGGCCGGGACAGGGGGATTACCACAGTATTTT. Translated, it gives CASSIGAGTGGLPQYF.

The chain recombines TRBV6-5 with TRBJ2-3; 10 bases fit TRBD1. With V trimmed by 1 base and J by 4 bases, 2 bases remained unmatched. Germline values: CDR1 MNHEY, CDR2 SVGAGI. This CDR3 region has 15 residues. The CDR3 reads CASSYFGQGADTQYF. DNA of the CDR3: TGTGCCAGCAGTTACTTTGGACAGGGGGCAGATACGCAGTATTTT.

V gene TRBV12-3 or TRBV12-4 combines with J gene TRBJ2-1; the D gene is possibly TRBD1 (5 bases). This CDR3 region has 11 residues. V was clipped by 3 bases and J by 9 bases, with 6 bases between them. For the CDR3, the DNA is TGTGCCAGCAGTTTTGGGGCTGAGCAGTTCTTC. Protein sequence: CASSFGAEQFF.

The CDR3: CASSLVPRANEQFF. The CDR3 DNA is TGTGCCAGCAGCTTGGTACCAAGAGCCAATGAGCAGTTCTTC. J is TRBJ2-1 and V is TRBV5-5; D gene unclear. CDR1 and CDR2 (germline): SGHKS, YYEKEE (reference sequence). Trimming stripped 0 bases from V and 6 bases from J, with 10 bases between. The CDR3 is 14 amino acids.

V gene TRBV12-3 or TRBV12-4 combines with J gene TRBJ1-1, with TRBD1 matching over 7 bases. The CDR3 sequence is 12 residues long. Trimming removed 6 bases from V and 5 bases from J; junction bases left unmatched: 3. The CDR3 DNA sequence: TGTGCCAGCAGATCACAGGGGACTGAAGCTTTCTTT. Translation: CASRSQGTEAFF.

This clone was seen just once. This chain uses TRBV7-3 with TRBJ2-3; TRBD2 matches 10 bases. Germline CDR1 reads SGHTA; CDR2 reads FQGTGA. The CDR3 consists of 18 residues. J lost 4 bases, V lost 0 bases, and 10 bases had no gene match. The CDR3 nucleotides are TGTGCCAGCAGCTTAACCGGGGTAGCGGGAGGATTTGCAGATACGCAGTATTTT. This translates into CASSLTGVAGGFADTQYF.

The chain carries TRBV3-1 (or the pseudogene TRBV3-2) and TRBJ1-4, with 7 bases lining up with TRBD1. Germline assignment: CDR1 LGHDT and CDR2 YNNKEL (reference sequence). The length of the CDR3 is 14 residues. Germline trimming cut 1 base from V and 8 bases from J; bases unmatched to any gene: 4. The CDR3 is CASSQADRVEKLFF. The CDR3 region has the DNA TGTGCCAGCAGCCAAGCCGACAGGGTCGAAAAACTGTTTTTT.

This chain uses TRBV5-1 with TRBJ2-3; 8 nucleotides agree with TRBD2. Germline CDR1 and CDR2: SGHRS and YFSETQ. The junction had 8 bases not matched to a gene; V was cut back by 4 bases and J by 1 base. CDR3 length: 16 residues. Here the CDR3 reads CASSPPSGSGTDTQYF. DNA of the CDR3: TGCGCCAGCAGCCCCCCCAGCGGGAGTGGCACAGATACGCAGTATTTT. Supplemented by reference TRBV5-1 and TRBJ2-3, the full variable domain reads KAGVTQTPRYLIKTRGQQVTLSCSPISGHRSVSWYQQTPGQGLQFLFEYFSETQRNKGNFPGRFSGRQFSNSRSEMNVSTLELGDSALYLCASSPPSGSGTDTQYFGPGTRLTVL.

This clone occurred a few times. V usage is TRBV5-1 and J usage is TRBJ2-7, with a weak D call TRBD2 (6 bases). Between the trimmed V and J ends, which lost 3 bases and 0 bases, there was a span of 7 bases. This CDR3 spans 13 amino acids. Per germline, CDR1 SGHRS and CDR2 YFSETQ. The CDR3, as DNA: TGCGCCAGCAGCTCCGGGAGCTCCTACGAGCAGTACTTC. Residues: CASSSGSSYEQYF.

V is TRBV28 and J is TRBJ1-2; no clear D gene. CDR3 length: 13 residues. Germline loops: CDR1 MDHEN, CDR2 SYDVKM. The V gene lost 3 bases and the J gene lost 7 bases, with 12 bases spanning the gap. For the CDR3, the DNA is TGTGCCAGCAGTTTCCCCGGGGTGCGTGGCTACACCTTC. As protein: CASSFPGVRGYTF.

The sample holds one count of this clone. The chain carries TRBV6-5 and TRBJ2-3; perhaps TRBD2 as D (5 bases). Germline CDR1 and CDR2: MNHEY and SVGAGI. Between the trimmed V and J ends, which lost 6 bases and 1 base, there was a span of 8 bases. CDR3 length equals 13 residues. The DNA of the CDR3 is TGTGCCAGCAGACTTAGCGGCACAGATACGCAGTATTTT. Protein: CASRLSGTDTQYF.

The DNA of the CDR3 is TGTGCCAGCAGCGCCGGGACTAGCGGGGGGGCCCGTGAGACCCAGTACTTC. Translated: CASSAGTSGGARETQYF. The chain couples TRBV7-6 to TRBJ2-5; 16 positions agree with TRBD2. Germline trimming cut 5 bases from V and 5 bases from J; bases unmatched to any gene: 8. CDR1 is SGHVS and CDR2 is FNYEAQ in the germline V gene. The CDR3 spans 17 residues. Full variable domain (remainder filled in from reference TRBV7-6 and TRBJ2-5): GAGVSQSPRYKVTKRGQDVALRCDPISGHVSLYWYRQALGQGPEFLTYFNYEAQQDKSGLPNDRFSAERPEGSISTLTIQRTEQRDSAMYRCASSAGTSGGARETQYFGPGTRLLVL.